Listed below are T cell receptor beta chains from one sample, sequenced in a study of blood T cells in healthy people across ages. TCRdb itself ran the 5' RACE reads through MiXCR, one entry per CDR3 protein. The profile shows about 1.8 million distinct CDR3 sequences, around half of them singletons. Sequenced material: blood. These receptors all come from a woman between 35 and 50 years old in good health. Both conserved end residues are part of each CDR3. D genes are given only for firm matches. The size of a clone is reported for some rows only, either as once, few or many, or as a class for expanded clones.

D	size	V	length	J	CDR3	DNA
NA	few	TRBV10-3	14	TRBJ2-7	CATSVMTGDYEQYF	TGTGCCACCTCAGTCATGACAGGAGACTACGAGCAGTACTTC
NA	NA	TRBV28	16	TRBJ2-3	CASTVYLEGRSDTQYF	TGTGCCAGCACCGTTTATTTGGAGGGAAGGTCGGATACGCAGTATTTT
TRBD2	NA	TRBV4-3	19	TRBJ2-5	CASSPSLTSGGFGFETQYF	TGCGCCAGCAGCCCGTCATTGACTAGCGGGGGTTTTGGGTTTGAGACCCAGTACTTC
TRBD1	NA	TRBV28	17	TRBJ2-6	CASSVGQGASGANVLTF	TGTGCCAGCAGCGTCGGACAGGGCGCCTCTGGGGCCAACGTCCTGACTTTC
TRBD1	NA	TRBV4-3	14	TRBJ2-7	CASSQEQGVPEQYF	TGCGCCAGCAGCCAAGAGCAGGGGGTTCCCGAGCAGTACTTC
NA	NA	TRBV5-1	12	TRBJ2-5	CASRTEGETQYF	TGCGCCAGCAGAACAGAAGGGGAGACCCAGTACTTC
NA	NA	TRBV5-1	15	TRBJ2-1	CASRPVQGAHNEQFF	TGCGCCAGCAGGCCGGTACAGGGCGCACACAATGAGCAGTTCTTC
NA	NA	TRBV9	14	TRBJ1-5	CASSREVGNQPQHF	TGTGCCAGCAGCCGAGAAGTGGGCAATCAGCCCCAGCATTTT
TRBD1	NA	TRBV4-3	19	TRBJ1-2	CASSQNPGQGVGSDYGYTF	TGCGCCAGCAGCCAAAACCCGGGACAGGGCGTAGGGTCGGACTATGGCTACACCTTC
NA	NA	TRBV4-3	16	TRBJ2-7	CASSQDLPRKTYEQYF	TGCGCCAGCAGCCAAGATCTGCCCAGGAAAACCTACGAGCAGTACTTC
TRBD1	few	TRBV20-1	14	TRBJ1-2	CSARAIGQGAGYTF	TGCAGTGCTAGAGCCATAGGACAGGGCGCGGGCTACACCTTC
TRBD1	NA	TRBV15	16	TRBJ1-5	CATSREGQNSNQPQHF	TGTGCCACCAGCAGGGAGGGACAGAATAGCAATCAGCCCCAGCATTTT
NA	NA	TRBV24-1	19	TRBJ2-3	CATSDFGAMGLLGSDTQYF	TGTGCCACCAGTGATTTCGGCGCAATGGGACTCCTGGGATCAGATACGCAGTATTTT
NA	few	TRBV5-5	12	TRBJ1-1	CASSLVGIEAFF	TGTGCCAGCAGCTTGGTTGGCATTGAAGCTTTCTTT
NA	NA	TRBV7-2	13	TRBJ1-2	CASREGVLGGYTF	TGTGCCAGCAGAGAGGGCGTCCTTGGCGGCTACACCTTC
TRBD2	NA	TRBV4-3	17	TRBJ2-7	CASSHVSGTSSSYEQYF	TGCGCCAGCAGCCACGTATCCGGGACTAGCTCATCCTACGAGCAGTACTTC
TRBD2	NA	TRBV20-1	17	TRBJ2-5	CSARYGTSGGLGETQYF	TGCAGTGCTAGATACGGGACTAGCGGGGGACTTGGGGAGACCCAGTACTTC
TRBD2	many	TRBV29-1	11	TRBJ2-1	CMYNGGYEQFF	TGCATGTACAACGGGGGGTATGAGCAGTTCTTC
TRBD2	once	TRBV20-1	13	TRBJ2-5	CSVLGGAMETQYF	TGCAGTGTCCTCGGGGGGGCCATGGAGACCCAGTACTTC
NA	NA	TRBV20-1	15	TRBJ1-1	CSARDGGGGNTEAFF	TGCAGTGCTAGAGATGGGGGCGGAGGGAACACTGAAGCTTTCTTT
TRBD2	NA	TRBV5-1	16	TRBJ2-3	CASSLLSGESTDTQYF	TGCGCCAGCAGCTTGTTGAGCGGGGAGAGCACAGATACGCAGTATTTT
NA	NA	TRBV12-3/TRBV12-4	11	TRBJ2-4	CASSSWSIQYF	TGTGCCAGCAGTTCGTGGAGCATTCAGTACTTC
NA	NA	TRBV11-2	12	TRBJ2-5	CASSPGRQTQYF	TGTGCCAGCAGCCCGGGAAGGCAGACCCAGTACTTC
NA	NA	TRBV28	18	TRBJ2-1	CASTKTGLGPRPYNEQFF	TGTGCCAGCACCAAGACAGGTCTTGGGCCCCGACCTTACAATGAGCAGTTCTTC
NA	NA	TRBV15	15	TRBJ1-5	CATSRDWSDNQPQHF	TGTGCCACCAGCAGAGATTGGAGCGACAATCAGCCCCAGCATTTT
TRBD1	once	TRBV3-1	21	TRBJ1-5	CASSRSQGARLMEYSNQPQHF	TGTGCCAGCAGCCGATCACAGGGGGCAAGGCTAATGGAGTATAGCAATCAGCCCCAGCATTTT
TRBD1	NA	TRBV29-1	16	TRBJ2-6	CSVAQDRGPGANVLTF	TGCAGCGTGGCCCAGGACAGGGGCCCTGGGGCCAACGTCCTGACTTTC
TRBD2	NA	TRBV3-1	19	TRBJ2-5	CACSQDDFPLAGIQETQYF	TGTGCCTGCAGCCAAGACGACTTTCCGCTAGCGGGGATTCAAGAGACCCAGTACTTC
NA	NA	TRBV7-2	15	TRBJ1-1	CASSSGTLVNTEAFF	TGTGCCAGCAGCTCCGGGACATTGGTGAACACTGAAGCTTTCTTT
TRBD1	few	TRBV28	16	TRBJ2-1	CASSSRTGTGSSEQFF	TGTGCCAGCAGTTCGCGAACCGGGACAGGGTCGAGTGAGCAGTTCTTC
NA	few	TRBV28	12	TRBJ1-6	CASRPRQLPLHF	TGTGCCAGCAGACCTCGACAGTTACCCCTCCACTTT
NA	NA	TRBV14	15	TRBJ1-2	CASSQVEGTPYGYTF	TGTGCCAGCAGCCAAGTGGAGGGGACTCCCTATGGCTACACCTTC
NA	few	TRBV20-1	12	TRBJ2-7	CSARATGPEQYF	TGCAGTGCTAGAGCCACAGGCCCCGAGCAGTACTTC
NA	NA	TRBV20-1	15	TRBJ1-5	CSASTGILGNQPQHF	TGCAGTGCTTCAACAGGGATTCTGGGCAATCAGCCCCAGCATTTT
TRBD2	NA	TRBV20-1	15	TRBJ2-5	CSAGVPGLSYNEQYF	TGCAGTGCTGGGGTACCGGGACTATCGTACAATGAGCAGTACTTC
TRBD2	few	TRBV29-1	16	TRBJ2-3	CSVEGASGGDTDTQYF	TGCAGCGTTGAAGGGGCTAGCGGGGGGGACACAGATACGCAGTATTTT
TRBD2	many	TRBV7-8	15	TRBJ2-1	CASSLVAGGSNEQFF	TGTGCCAGCAGCTTAGTGGCGGGGGGGTCGAATGAGCAGTTCTTC